The rows below give T cell receptor beta chains drawn from one sample of a study of OX40 agonist ivuxolimab in advanced cancers. TCRdb keeps only in-frame clones here, not all; method: immunoSEQ multiplex PCR. The sample consists of 74,000 or so clones, roughly 85% of them appearing once. This sample comprised CD4+ or CD8+ T cells sorted from blood, obtained in a trial of the OX40 agonist ivuxolimab. These receptors were taken from an adult with an advanced solid tumor such as melanoma, head and neck, liver or kidney cancer. CDR3s include the opening cysteine and the closing phenylalanine or tryptophan. The order of the fields is V gene, CDR3 length, clone size, D gene, J gene, CDR3 protein, CDR3 DNA. A D gene is named only where the DNA matches it firmly. For some rows the clone size is stated as once, few or many, or as a class when expanded; others skip it.

v_gene: TRBV2
len: 14
abundance: NA
d_gene: NA
j_gene: TRBJ1-1
CDR3aa: CASCRGGPTTEAFF
CDR3nt: TGTGCCAGCTGCCGGGGGGGGCCGACCACTGAAGCTTTCTTT

v_gene: TRBV2
len: 15
abundance: NA
d_gene: NA
j_gene: TRBJ2-7
CDR3aa: CASNWADLISYEQYF
CDR3nt: TGTGCCAGCAATTGGGCAGACCTAATCTCCTACGAGCAGTACTTC

v_gene: TRBV7-2
len: 15
abundance: NA
d_gene: TRBD1
j_gene: TRBJ2-7
CDR3aa: CASSSGQGAAYEQYF
CDR3nt: TGTGCCAGCAGCTCCGGGCAGGGGGCCGCCTACGAGCAGTACTTC

v_gene: TRBV5-1
len: 15
abundance: NA
d_gene: NA
j_gene: TRBJ1-5
CDR3aa: CASSYEGVSNQPQHF
CDR3nt: TGCGCCAGCAGCTACGAGGGAGTTAGCAATCAGCCCCAGCATTTT

v_gene: TRBV28
len: 15
abundance: NA
d_gene: NA
j_gene: TRBJ1-1
CDR3aa: CASSLSQVVNTEAFF
CDR3nt: TGTGCCAGCAGTTTATCCCAGGTGGTGAACACTGAAGCTTTCTTT

v_gene: TRBV6-1
len: 13
abundance: once
d_gene: NA
j_gene: TRBJ1-2
CDR3aa: CASSEGRTYGYTF
CDR3nt: TGTGCCAGCAGTGAGGGCAGGACATATGGCTACACCTTC

v_gene: TRBV10-3
len: 13
abundance: NA
d_gene: NA
j_gene: TRBJ2-7
CDR3aa: CAIRRGDTYEQYF
CDR3nt: TGTGCCATCAGACGGGGAGATACCTACGAGCAGTACTTC

v_gene: TRBV5-1
len: 11
abundance: NA
d_gene: NA
j_gene: TRBJ1-1
CDR3aa: CASSEGAEAFF
CDR3nt: TGCGCCAGCAGCGAGGGGGCTGAAGCTTTCTTT

v_gene: TRBV10-3
len: 16
abundance: NA
d_gene: NA
j_gene: TRBJ2-7
CDR3aa: CAISESVWRRSYEQYF
CDR3nt: TGTGCCATCAGTGAGTCTGTTTGGCGCCGGTCCTACGAGCAGTACTTC

v_gene: TRBV6-6
len: 12
abundance: NA
d_gene: NA
j_gene: TRBJ2-7
CDR3aa: CASSYRGGEQYF
CDR3nt: TGTGCCAGCAGTTATCGGGGAGGCGAGCAGTACTTC

v_gene: TRBV6-6
len: 15
abundance: NA
d_gene: TRBD1
j_gene: TRBJ1-2
CDR3aa: CASSSQGQGIVGYTF
CDR3nt: TGTGCCAGCAGTTCACAAGGACAGGGTATAGTAGGCTACACCTTC

v_gene: TRBV19
len: 17
abundance: few
d_gene: NA
j_gene: TRBJ1-2
CDR3aa: CASSNGGQVLANYGYTF
CDR3nt: TGTGCCAGTAGTAATGGAGGACAAGTACTTGCTAACTATGGCTACACCTTC

v_gene: TRBV6-1
len: 15
abundance: NA
d_gene: TRBD1
j_gene: TRBJ1-2
CDR3aa: CASRDRQGSNYGYTF
CDR3nt: TGTGCCAGCAGAGATAGACAGGGGTCTAACTATGGCTACACCTTC

v_gene: TRBV7-9
len: 15
abundance: NA
d_gene: TRBD1
j_gene: TRBJ1-5
CDR3aa: CASSGTGGGNQPQHF
CDR3nt: TGTGCCAGCAGCGGGACAGGGGGGGGCAATCAGCCCCAGCATTTT

v_gene: TRBV6-1
len: 15
abundance: NA
d_gene: NA
j_gene: TRBJ1-4
CDR3aa: CASSEQRGGGEKLFF
CDR3nt: TGTGCCAGCAGTGAACAAAGAGGGGGGGGAGAAAAACTGTTTTTT

v_gene: TRBV28
len: 14
abundance: NA
d_gene: NA
j_gene: TRBJ2-7
CDR3aa: CASRTQGPSYEQYF
CDR3nt: TGTGCCAGCAGGACCCAGGGACCGTCCTACGAGCAGTACTTC

v_gene: TRBV5-1
len: 13
abundance: NA
d_gene: NA
j_gene: TRBJ2-7
CDR3aa: CASGSDRRGEQYF
CDR3nt: TGCGCCAGCGGAAGCGACAGGAGGGGCGAGCAGTACTTC

v_gene: TRBV28
len: 11
abundance: NA
d_gene: NA
j_gene: TRBJ2-5
CDR3aa: CATGVPMEQYF
CDR3nt: TGTGCGACGGGGGTTCCGATGGAGCAGTACTTC

v_gene: TRBV5-1
len: 13
abundance: NA
d_gene: NA
j_gene: TRBJ2-1
CDR3aa: CASSLALGWEQFF
CDR3nt: TGCGCCAGCAGCTTGGCCCTGGGTTGGGAGCAGTTCTTC

v_gene: TRBV9
len: 13
abundance: NA
d_gene: TRBD2
j_gene: TRBJ2-5
CDR3aa: CASSRDYTETQYF
CDR3nt: TGTGCCAGCAGCCGGGACTATACAGAGACCCAGTACTTC

v_gene: TRBV11-2
len: 16
abundance: NA
d_gene: TRBD2
j_gene: TRBJ2-3
CDR3aa: CASSFGVAGFTDTQYF
CDR3nt: TGTGCCAGCAGCTTTGGTGTAGCGGGATTCACAGATACGCAGTATTTT

v_gene: TRBV7-9
len: 15
abundance: NA
d_gene: NA
j_gene: TRBJ1-2
CDR3aa: CASSPAGGPNYGYTF
CDR3nt: TGTGCCAGCAGCCCCGCGGGCGGTCCTAACTATGGCTACACCTTC

v_gene: TRBV4-2
len: 18
abundance: NA
d_gene: TRBD1
j_gene: TRBJ1-4
CDR3aa: CASSQDRGTVFGNEKLFF
CDR3nt: TGTGCCAGCAGCCAGGACAGGGGAACGGTTTTTGGTAATGAAAAACTGTTTTTT

v_gene: TRBV30
len: 13
abundance: NA
d_gene: TRBD1
j_gene: TRBJ1-1
CDR3aa: CAWTRDRAEGAFF
CDR3nt: TGTGCCTGGACCAGGGACAGGGCAGAAGGAGCTTTCTTT

v_gene: TRBV11-2
len: 15
abundance: NA
d_gene: NA
j_gene: TRBJ2-1
CDR3aa: CASSLNFNSYNEQFF
CDR3nt: TGTGCCAGCAGCCTCAATTTCAACTCCTACAATGAGCAGTTCTTC

v_gene: TRBV2
len: 12
abundance: NA
d_gene: TRBD1
j_gene: TRBJ2-7
CDR3aa: CASDRDSYEQYF
CDR3nt: TGTGCCAGCGACAGGGATTCCTACGAGCAGTACTTC